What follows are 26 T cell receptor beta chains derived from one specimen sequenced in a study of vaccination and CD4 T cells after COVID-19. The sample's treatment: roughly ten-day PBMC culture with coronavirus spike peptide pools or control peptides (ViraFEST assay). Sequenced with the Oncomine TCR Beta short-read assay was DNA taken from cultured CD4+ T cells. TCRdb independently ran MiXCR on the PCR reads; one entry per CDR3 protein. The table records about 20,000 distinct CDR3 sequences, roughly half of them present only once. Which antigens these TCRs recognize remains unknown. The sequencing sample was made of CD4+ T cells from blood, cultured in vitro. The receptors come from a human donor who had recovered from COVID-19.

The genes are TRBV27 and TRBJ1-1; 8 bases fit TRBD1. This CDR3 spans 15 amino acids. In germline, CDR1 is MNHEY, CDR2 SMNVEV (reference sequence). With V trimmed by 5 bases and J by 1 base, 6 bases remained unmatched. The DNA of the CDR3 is TGTGCCAGCAGTCCCAGGGGGCCGAGGAACACTGAAGCTTTCTTT. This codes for CASSPRGPRNTEAFF.

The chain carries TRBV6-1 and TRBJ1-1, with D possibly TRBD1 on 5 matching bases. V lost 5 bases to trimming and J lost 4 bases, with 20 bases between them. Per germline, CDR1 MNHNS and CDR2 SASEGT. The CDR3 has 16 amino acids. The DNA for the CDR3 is TGTGCCAGCAGTACTCTCCCCTCCATGGGGGGCACTGAAGCTTTCTTT. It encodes CASSTLPSMGGTEAFF.

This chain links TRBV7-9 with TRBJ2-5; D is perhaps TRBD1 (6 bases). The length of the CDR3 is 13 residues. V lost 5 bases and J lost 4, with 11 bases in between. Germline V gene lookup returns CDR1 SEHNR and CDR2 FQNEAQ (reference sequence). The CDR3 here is CASSPRGGETQYF. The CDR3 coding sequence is TGTGCCAGCAGCCCCAGGGGCGGAGAGACCCAGTACTTC.

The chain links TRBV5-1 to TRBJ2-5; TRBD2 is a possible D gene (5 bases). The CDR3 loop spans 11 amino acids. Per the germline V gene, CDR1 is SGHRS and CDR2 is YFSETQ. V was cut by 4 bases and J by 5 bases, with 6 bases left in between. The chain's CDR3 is CASSRGETQYF. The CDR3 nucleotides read TGCGCCAGCAGCCGAGGGGAGACCCAGTACTTC.

The CDR3 loop reads CASSQEGRKAETF. CDR3 DNA: TGCGCCAGCAGCCAAGAAGGACGAAAGGCGGAAACCTTC. The rearrangement joins TRBV4-3 to TRBJ1-2; no firm D call. This CDR3 is 13 amino acids long. CDR1 and CDR2 from the germline V gene are LGHNA and YSLEER. Trimming took 0 bases from V and 14 from J, leaving 16 bases between them.

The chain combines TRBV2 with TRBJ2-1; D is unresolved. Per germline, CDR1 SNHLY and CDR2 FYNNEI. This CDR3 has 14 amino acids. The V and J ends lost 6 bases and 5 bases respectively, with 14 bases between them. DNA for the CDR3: TGTGCCAGCAGCGCACTGGGCTTTGACAATGAGCAGTTCTTC. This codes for CASSALGFDNEQFF.

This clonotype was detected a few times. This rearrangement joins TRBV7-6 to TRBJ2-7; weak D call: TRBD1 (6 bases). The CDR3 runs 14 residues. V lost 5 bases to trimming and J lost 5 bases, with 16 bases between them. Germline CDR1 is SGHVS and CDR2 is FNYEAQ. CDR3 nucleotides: TGTGCCAGCAGCCAGCCACAGGGTACCCACGAGCAGTACTTC. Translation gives CASSQPQGTHEQYF.

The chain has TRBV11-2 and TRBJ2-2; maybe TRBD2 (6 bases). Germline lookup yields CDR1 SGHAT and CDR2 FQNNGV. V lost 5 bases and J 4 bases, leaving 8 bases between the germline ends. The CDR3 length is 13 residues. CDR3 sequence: CASSPGLTGELFF. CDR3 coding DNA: TGTGCCAGCAGCCCGGGACTCACCGGGGAGCTGTTTTTT.

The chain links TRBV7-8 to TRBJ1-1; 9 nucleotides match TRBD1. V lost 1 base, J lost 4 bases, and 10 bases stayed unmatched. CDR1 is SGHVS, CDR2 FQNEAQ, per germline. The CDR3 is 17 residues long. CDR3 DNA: TGTGCCAGCAGCTTAGGGGGACAGGGAATGATGAGCACTGAAGCTTTCTTT. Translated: CASSLGGQGMMSTEAFF.

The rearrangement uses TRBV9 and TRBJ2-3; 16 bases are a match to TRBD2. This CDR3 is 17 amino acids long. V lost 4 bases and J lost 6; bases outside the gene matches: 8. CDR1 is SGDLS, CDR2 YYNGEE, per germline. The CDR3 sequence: CASSTGTSGRARDTQYF. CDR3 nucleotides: TGTGCCAGCAGCACTGGGACTAGCGGGAGGGCCAGGGATACGCAGTATTTT. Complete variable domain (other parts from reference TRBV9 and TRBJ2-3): DSGVTQTPKHLITATGQRVTLRCSPRSGDLSVYWYQQSLDQGLQFLIQYYNGEERAKGNILERFSAQQFPDLHSELNLSSLELGDSALYFCASSTGTSGRARDTQYFGPGTRLTVL.

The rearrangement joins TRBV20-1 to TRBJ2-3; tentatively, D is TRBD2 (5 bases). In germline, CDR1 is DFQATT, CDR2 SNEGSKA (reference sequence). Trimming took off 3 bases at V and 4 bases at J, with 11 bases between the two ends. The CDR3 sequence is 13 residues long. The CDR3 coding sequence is TGCAGTGCTAGCCGGGGAGCACCAGATACGCAGTATTTT. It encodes CSASRGAPDTQYF.

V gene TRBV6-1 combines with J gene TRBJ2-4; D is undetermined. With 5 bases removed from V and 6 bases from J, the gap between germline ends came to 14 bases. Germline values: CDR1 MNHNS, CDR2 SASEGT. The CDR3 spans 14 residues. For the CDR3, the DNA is TGTGCCAGCAGTCAGACACCCCGCGCAAACATTCAGTACTTC. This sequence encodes CASSQTPRANIQYF.

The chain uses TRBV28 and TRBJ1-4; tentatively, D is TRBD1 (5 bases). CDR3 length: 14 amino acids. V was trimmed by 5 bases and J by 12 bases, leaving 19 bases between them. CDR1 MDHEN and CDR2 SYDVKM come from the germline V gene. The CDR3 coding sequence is TGTGCCAGCAGTCCTGACGGGACGGGCCTAGAACTGTTTTTT. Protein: CASSPDGTGLELFF.

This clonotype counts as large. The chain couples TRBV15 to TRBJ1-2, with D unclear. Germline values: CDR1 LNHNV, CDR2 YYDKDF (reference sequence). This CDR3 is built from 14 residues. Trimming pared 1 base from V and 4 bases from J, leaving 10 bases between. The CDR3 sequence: CATSRGEGSYGYTF. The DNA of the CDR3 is TGTGCCACCAGCAGAGGGGAGGGAAGCTATGGCTACACCTTC.

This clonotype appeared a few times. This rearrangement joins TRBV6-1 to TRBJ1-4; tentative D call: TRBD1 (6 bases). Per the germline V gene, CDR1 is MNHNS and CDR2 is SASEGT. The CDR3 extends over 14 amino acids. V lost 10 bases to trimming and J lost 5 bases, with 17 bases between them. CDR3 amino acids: CATREQGWNEKLFF. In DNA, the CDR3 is TGTGCCACCAGGGAACAGGGATGGAATGAAAAACTGTTTTTT.

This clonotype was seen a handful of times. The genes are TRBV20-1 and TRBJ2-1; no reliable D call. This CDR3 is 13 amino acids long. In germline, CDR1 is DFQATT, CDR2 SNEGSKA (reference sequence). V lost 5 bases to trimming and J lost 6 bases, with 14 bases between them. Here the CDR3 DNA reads TGCAGTGCTTCGGACCCCACCGGCAATGAGCAGTTCTTC. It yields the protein CSASDPTGNEQFF.

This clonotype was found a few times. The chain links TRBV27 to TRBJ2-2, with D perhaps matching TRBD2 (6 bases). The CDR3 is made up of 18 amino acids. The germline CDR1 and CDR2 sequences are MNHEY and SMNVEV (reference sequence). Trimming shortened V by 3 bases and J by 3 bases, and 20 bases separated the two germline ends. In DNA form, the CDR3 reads TGTGCCAGCAGTTTTCGTGGGTGGGGAGGTGGGGACACCGGGGAGCTGTTTTTT. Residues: CASSFRGWGGGDTGELFF.

CDR3 protein: CSARDPGDRGRTEAFF. CDR3 nucleotide sequence: TGCAGTGCTAGAGATCCGGGAGACAGGGGTAGAACTGAAGCTTTCTTT. The chain links TRBV20-1 to TRBJ1-1, with 8 nucleotides matching TRBD1. Germline trimming cut 0 bases from V and 5 bases from J; bases unmatched to any gene: 11. Germline loops: CDR1 DFQATT, CDR2 SNEGSKA (reference sequence). The CDR3 totals 16 residues.

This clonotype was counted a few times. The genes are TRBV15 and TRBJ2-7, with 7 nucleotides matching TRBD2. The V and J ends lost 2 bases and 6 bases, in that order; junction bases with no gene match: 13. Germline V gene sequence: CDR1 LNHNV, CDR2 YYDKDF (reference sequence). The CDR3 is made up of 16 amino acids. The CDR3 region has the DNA TGTGCCACCAGCAGAAACCCTGCGGGGGTTGAGGGCGAGCAGTACTTC. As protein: CATSRNPAGVEGEQYF.

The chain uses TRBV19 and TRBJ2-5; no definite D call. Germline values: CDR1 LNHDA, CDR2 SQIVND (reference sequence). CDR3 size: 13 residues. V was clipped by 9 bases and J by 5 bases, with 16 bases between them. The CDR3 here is CARTVSRRETQYF. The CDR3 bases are TGTGCCAGGACGGTGTCCCGGCGGGAGACCCAGTACTTC.

CDR3 nucleotides: TGCAGTGCTAGTGACCCCAGGGGGAGAATTAACTATGGCTACACCTTC. It translates to CSASDPRGRINYGYTF. The chain couples TRBV20-1 to TRBJ1-2; 7 bases fit TRBD1. CDR3 length: 16 residues. CDR1 is DFQATT, CDR2 SNEGSKA, per germline (reference sequence). V gave up 3 bases and J gave up 1 base; unmatched junction bases: 11.

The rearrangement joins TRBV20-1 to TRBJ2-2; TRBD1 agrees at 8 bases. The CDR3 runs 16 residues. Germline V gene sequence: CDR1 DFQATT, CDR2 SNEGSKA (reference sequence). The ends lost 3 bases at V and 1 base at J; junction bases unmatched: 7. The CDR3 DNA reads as TGCAGTGCTAGGGATGGGGGGACAGGGAACACCGGGGAGCTGTTTTTT. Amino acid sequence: CSARDGGTGNTGELFF.

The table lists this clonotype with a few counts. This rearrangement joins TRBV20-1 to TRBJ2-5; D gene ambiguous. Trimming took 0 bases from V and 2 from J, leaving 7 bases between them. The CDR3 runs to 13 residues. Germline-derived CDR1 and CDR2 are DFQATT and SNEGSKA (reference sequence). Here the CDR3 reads CSARDRVQETQYF. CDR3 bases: TGCAGTGCTAGAGATAGGGTTCAAGAGACCCAGTACTTC.

This chain's CDR3 is CASSGTSGRTRSYNEQFF. CDR3 coding DNA: TGTGCCAGCAGTGGTACTAGCGGGAGAACCCGATCCTACAATGAGCAGTTCTTC. The chain recombines TRBV5-4 with TRBJ2-1; the match to TRBD2 covers 11 bases. Germline V CDR1 and CDR2: SGHNT, YYREEE (reference sequence). V was clipped by 5 bases and J by 1 base; unmatched bases: 11. This CDR3 has 18 residues.

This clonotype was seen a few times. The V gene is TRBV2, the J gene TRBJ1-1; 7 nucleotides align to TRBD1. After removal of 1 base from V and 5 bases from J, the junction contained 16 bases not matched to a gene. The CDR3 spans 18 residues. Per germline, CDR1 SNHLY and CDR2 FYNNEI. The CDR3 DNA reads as TGTGCCAGCAGTGAAGGGGAGGGGGCGGCGCGGGGAGTGACTGAAGCTTTCTTT. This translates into CASSEGEGAARGVTEAFF.

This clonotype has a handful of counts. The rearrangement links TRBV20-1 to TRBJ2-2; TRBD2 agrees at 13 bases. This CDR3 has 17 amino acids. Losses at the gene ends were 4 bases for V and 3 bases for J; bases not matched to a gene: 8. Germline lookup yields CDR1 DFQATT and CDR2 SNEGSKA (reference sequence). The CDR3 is CSATPELAGGDTGELFF. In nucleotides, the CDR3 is TGCAGTGCTACCCCGGAACTAGCGGGAGGGGACACCGGGGAGCTGTTTTTT.